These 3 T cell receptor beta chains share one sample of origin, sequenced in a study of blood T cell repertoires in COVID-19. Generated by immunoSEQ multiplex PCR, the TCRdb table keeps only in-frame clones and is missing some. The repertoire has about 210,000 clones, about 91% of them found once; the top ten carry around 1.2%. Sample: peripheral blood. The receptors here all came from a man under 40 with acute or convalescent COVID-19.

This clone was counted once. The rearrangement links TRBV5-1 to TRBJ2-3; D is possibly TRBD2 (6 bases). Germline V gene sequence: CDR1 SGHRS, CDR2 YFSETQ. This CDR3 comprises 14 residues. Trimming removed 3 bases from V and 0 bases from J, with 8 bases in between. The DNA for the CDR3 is TGCGCCAGCAGCTCGGACTATAGCACAGATACGCAGTATTTT. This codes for CASSSDYSTDTQYF.

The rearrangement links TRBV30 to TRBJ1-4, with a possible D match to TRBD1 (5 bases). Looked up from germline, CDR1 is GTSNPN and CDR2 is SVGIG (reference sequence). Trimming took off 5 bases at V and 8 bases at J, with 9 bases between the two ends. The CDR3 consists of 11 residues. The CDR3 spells CAWGWTEKLFF. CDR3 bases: TGTGCCTGGGGGTGGACAGAAAAACTGTTTTTT.

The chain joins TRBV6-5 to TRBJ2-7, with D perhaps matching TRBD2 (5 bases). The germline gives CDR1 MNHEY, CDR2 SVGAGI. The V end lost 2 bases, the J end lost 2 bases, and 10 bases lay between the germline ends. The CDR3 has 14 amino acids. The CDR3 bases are TGTGCCAGCAGTTACGGGCGGGTTGCCTACGAGCAGTACTTC. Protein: CASSYGRVAYEQYF.